This TCR beta chain appears in the sequencing data of a study of blood T cell dynamics during melanoma immunotherapy. Study context: Standard first-line treatment here was pembrolizumab or nivolumab plus ipilimumab in metastatic melanoma.

As to time point: week 3, after first cycle of checkpoint inhibitor. One draw preceded checkpoint blockade; another followed its first cycle at week 3. Patients had no prior systemic cancer treatment, immunosuppressants or other active cancers. Clones were read by immunoSEQ multiplex PCR, and TCRdb kept only the in-frame ones, dropping some. The repertoire holds 15,000 to 20,000 clones, with 94% as singletons. The CDR3 sequence is 16 residues long. Germline V gives CDR1 SNHLY, CDR2 FYNNEI. V lost 3 bases, J lost 3 bases, and 15 bases lay in between. A single count supports this clone. Its antigen is currently unknown. Study-level results: The study could not tell melanoma-specific clones from general immune activation.

This chain uses TRBV2 with TRBJ2-4, with D possibly TRBD2 on 6 matching bases. This specimen consisted of effector memory CD8+ T cells from blood, obtained from a patient treated with checkpoint blockade. This sequence was found in a human donor with melanoma. The chain's CDR3 is CASSEVGGDLKNIQYF. The DNA for the CDR3 is TGTGCCAGCAGTGAGGTCGGGGGAGATCTCAAAAACATTCAGTACTTC. The variable domain in full, completed from reference TRBV2 and TRBJ2-4, reads EPEVTQTPSHQVTQMGQEVILRCVPISNHLYFYWYRQILGQKVEFLVSFYNNEISEKSEIFDDQFSVERPDGSNFTLKIRSTKLEDSAMYFCASSEVGGDLKNIQYFGAGTRLSVL.